The 29 T cell receptor beta chains below all came from one sample that was sequenced in a study of blood T cell repertoires in COVID-19. The data were produced by immunoSEQ multiplex PCR, yet TCRdb's version contains in-frame clones alone and is incomplete. The sample includes around 200,000 clones, around 90% seen only once; the top ten take roughly 6.7%. Sequenced sample: peripheral blood. The source is a man in his forties or fifties with acute or convalescent COVID-19.

The chain links TRBV14 to TRBJ2-7; 7 nucleotides line up with TRBD1. Germline values: CDR1 SGHDN, CDR2 FVKESK. CDR3 length equals 15 residues. With V trimmed by 1 base and J by 4 bases, 7 bases remained unmatched. The CDR3 DNA is TGTGCCAGCAGCCAAGGCCAGGGACAGACGTACGAGCAGTACTTC. This codes for CASSQGQGQTYEQYF.

V gene TRBV27 combines with J gene TRBJ1-2, with 7 bases aligning to TRBD1. The germline V gene encodes CDR1 MNHEY and CDR2 SMNVEV (reference sequence). This CDR3 contains 14 residues. After removal of 2 bases from V and 4 bases from J, the junction contained 4 bases not matched to a gene. The CDR3 sequence is CASSLKTGFYGYTF. The CDR3 nucleotides are TGTGCCAGCAGTTTAAAGACAGGGTTCTATGGCTACACCTTC.

The CDR3 DNA reads as TGCGCCAGCAGCTTGGTGGCGGGGGGCAAGAGCACAGATACGCAGTATTTT. Protein product: CASSLVAGGKSTDTQYF. This chain connects TRBV5-1 to TRBJ2-3; 8 bases line up with TRBD2. The ends lost 0 bases at V and 0 bases at J; junction bases unmatched: 6. Germline-derived CDR1 and CDR2 are SGHRS and YFSETQ. The CDR3 is 17 amino acids.

This chain joins TRBV5-1 and TRBJ1-6, with TRBD1 matching over 8 bases. Germline V gene lookup returns CDR1 SGHRS and CDR2 YFSETQ. The V and J ends lost 0 bases and 7 bases, in that order; junction bases with no gene match: 3. CDR3 length equals 15 residues. This chain's CDR3 is CASSLAGQANSPLHF. The CDR3 DNA reads as TGCGCCAGCAGCTTGGCGGGACAGGCAAATTCACCCCTCCACTTT.

The rearrangement uses TRBV19 and TRBJ1-1; D perhaps matches TRBD1 (5 bases). This CDR3 spans 11 amino acids. Trimming shortened V by 5 bases and J by 10 bases, and 11 bases separated the two germline ends. Germline CDR1 LNHDA, CDR2 SQIVND (reference sequence). CDR3 bases: TGTGCCAGTAGTTTGGGGCCCGGAGCTTTCTTT. This sequence encodes CASSLGPGAFF.

The chain employs TRBV7-8 and TRBJ1-2; 7 bases map to TRBD1. The CDR3 covers 14 residues. Germline CDR1 is SGHVS and CDR2 is FQNEAQ. J lost 4 bases, V lost 1 base, and 3 bases had no gene match. The CDR3 sequence: CASSLEGQLYGYTF. DNA of the CDR3: TGTGCCAGCAGCTTAGAGGGACAGCTCTATGGCTACACCTTC.

This chain joins TRBV4-1 and TRBJ1-1; D gene unclear. The CDR3 runs to 15 residues. Trimming left V 0 bases short and J 4 bases short, with 12 bases between. In germline, CDR1 is MGHRA, CDR2 YSYEKL. Written as DNA, the CDR3 is TGCGCCAGCAGCCAAGAGGGTATAGGGAGCACTGAAGCTTTCTTT. Its protein product is CASSQEGIGSTEAFF.

The rearrangement links TRBV27 to TRBJ1-2; 10 bases are a match to TRBD1. Germline V gene lookup returns CDR1 MNHEY and CDR2 SMNVEV (reference sequence). The CDR3 covers 15 residues. Trimming removed 2 bases from V and 4 bases from J; junction bases left unmatched: 4. The CDR3 DNA follows: TGTGCCAGCAGTTTAAGGGGACAGGGGACCTATGGCTACACCTTC. Translation: CASSLRGQGTYGYTF.

The chain recombines TRBV30 with TRBJ1-6; D uncertain. V was shortened by 1 base and J by 6 bases, with 4 bases between the two germline ends. Germline CDR1 reads GTSNPN; CDR2 reads SVGIG (reference sequence). The CDR3 is 12 amino acids. Here the CDR3 reads CAWSGANSPLHF. CDR3 DNA sequence: TGTGCCTGGAGTGGGGCTAATTCACCCCTCCACTTT.

The chain joins TRBV6-6 to TRBJ1-5; 9 bases fit TRBD1. V shed 5 bases, J shed 5 bases, and the junction held 7 bases outside the gene matches. This CDR3 is built from 15 residues. Germline V gene sequence: CDR1 MNHNY, CDR2 SVGAGI (reference sequence). The CDR3 loop is CASSGNGQGHQPQHF. DNA of the CDR3: TGTGCCAGCAGTGGGAACGGACAGGGGCATCAGCCCCAGCATTTT.

J is TRBJ2-7 and V is TRBV10-3; the D gene is possibly TRBD2 (7 bases). Trimming removed 3 bases at V and 4 bases at J, with 19 bases between. Germline assignment: CDR1 ENHRY and CDR2 SYGVKD. The CDR3 spans 16 residues. CDR3 in amino acids: CAISDTLRGQEYEQYF. CDR3 nucleotide sequence: TGTGCCATCAGTGACACCTTGCGGGGGCAGGAATACGAGCAGTACTTC.

This clone was counted between two and nine times. The chain combines TRBV19 with TRBJ1-5, with D perhaps matching TRBD1 (6 bases). Germline loops: CDR1 LNHDA, CDR2 SQIVND (reference sequence). V lost 4 bases to trimming and J lost 4 bases, with 17 bases between them. The CDR3 spans 16 residues. CDR3 in amino acids: CASSTGTKRENQPQHF. As DNA, the CDR3 is TGTGCCAGTAGTACGGGGACAAAGAGGGAGAATCAGCCCCAGCATTTT.

This clone has only a few counts. This chain joins TRBV19 and TRBJ1-4, with D tentatively TRBD1 (6 bases). This CDR3 is built from 15 residues. V lost 4 bases and J lost 2, with 11 bases in between. Germline V gene data show CDR1 as LNHDA and CDR2 as SQIVND (reference sequence). This chain's CDR3 is CASSTSGATNEKLFF. Here the CDR3 DNA reads TGTGCCAGTAGTACTTCAGGGGCGACTAATGAAAAACTGTTTTTT.

The chain combines TRBV7-9 with TRBJ2-1; 12 bases match TRBD2. The CDR3 runs 17 residues. Germline V gene sequence: CDR1 SEHNR, CDR2 FQNEAQ (reference sequence). The ends lost 3 bases at V and 0 bases at J; junction bases unmatched: 3. The CDR3 is CASSLATSGGSYNEQFF. The CDR3 nucleotides are TGTGCCAGCAGCTTGGCGACTAGCGGGGGCTCCTACAATGAGCAGTTCTTC.

This clone appeared a single time. CDR3: CASSPFDRGDNSPLHF. The DNA for the CDR3 is TGTGCCAGCTCACCCTTTGACAGGGGAGATAATTCACCCCTCCACTTT. The rearrangement joins TRBV18 to TRBJ1-6, with TRBD1 matching 8 bases. From germline, CDR1 is KGHSH and CDR2 LQKENI. V was pared by 3 bases and J by 5 bases, with 6 bases of the junction left unmatched. The CDR3 totals 16 residues.

The chain links TRBV11-2 to TRBJ2-7, with D maybe TRBD2 (6 bases). V lost 5 bases to trimming and J lost 9 bases, with 14 bases between them. The V gene's germline CDR1 is SGHAT and CDR2 FQNNGV. This CDR3 has 12 residues. The CDR3 is CASSHLRGSQYF. The CDR3 coding sequence is TGTGCCAGCAGCCATCTCCGGGGGTCGCAGTACTTC.

CDR3 nucleotides: TGTGCCAGCAGCCCGGGGACAGGGAGCAATCAGCCCCAGCATTTT. This codes for CASSPGTGSNQPQHF. V and J are TRBV6-2 or TRBV6-3 and TRBJ1-5, with TRBD1 matching over 9 bases. Germline V gene data show CDR1 as MNHEY and CDR2 as SVGEGT. This CDR3 is 15 amino acids long. V dropped 6 bases and J dropped 1; count of bases not matched to a gene: 4.

The chain recombines TRBV6-4 with TRBJ2-3; 11 bases agree with TRBD2. Losses at the gene ends were 5 bases for V and 10 bases for J; bases not matched to a gene: 11. The CDR3 runs to 15 residues. Per germline, CDR1 MRHNA and CDR2 SNTAGT. CDR3 sequence: CASSPTSGVPWAQYF. CDR3 nucleotides: TGTGCCAGCAGTCCGACTAGCGGGGTGCCATGGGCGCAGTATTTT.

The chain joins TRBV5-5 to TRBJ1-5, with D unclear. The CDR3 sequence is 13 residues long. Trimming shortened V by 4 bases and J by 1 base, and 6 bases separated the two germline ends. In germline, CDR1 is SGHKS, CDR2 YYEKEE (reference sequence). The CDR3 DNA follows: TGTGCCAGCAGCCTGAGCAGCAATCAGCCCCAGCATTTT. It specifies CASSLSSNQPQHF.

As DNA, the CDR3 is TGTGCCAGCAGCCCCACATACAGCTCCTACGAGCAGTACTTC. This gives the protein CASSPTYSSYEQYF. V is TRBV3-1 (or the pseudogene TRBV3-2) and J is TRBJ2-7, with D uncertain. The V gene lost 4 bases and the J gene lost 0 bases, with 10 bases spanning the gap. The CDR3 runs to 14 residues. Germline lookup yields CDR1 LGHDT and CDR2 YNNKEL (reference sequence).

The count of this clone is one. The chain is built from TRBV19 and TRBJ1-2; D perhaps matches TRBD1 (5 bases). Trimming removed 3 bases from V and 14 bases from J, with 13 bases in between. This CDR3 has 11 amino acids. Germline CDR1 and CDR2: LNHDA and SQIVND (reference sequence). The CDR3 sequence: CASSMAGGKTF. The CDR3 DNA sequence: TGTGCCAGTAGTATGGCGGGGGGAAAGACCTTC.

A single count supports this clone. The V gene is TRBV6-2 or TRBV6-3, the J gene TRBJ1-1; D not resolved. The germline CDR1 and CDR2 sequences are MNHEY and SVGEGT. V lost 4 bases and J lost 8, with 8 bases in between. This CDR3 comprises 11 residues. CDR3 residues: CASSFGTEAFF. The CDR3 bases are TGTGCCAGCAGTTTTGGCACCGAAGCTTTCTTT.

The V gene is TRBV4-2, the J gene TRBJ1-4; D is undetermined. The germline V gene has CDR1 LGHNA and CDR2 YNFKEQ. The V gene lost 1 base and the J gene lost 8 bases, with 8 bases spanning the gap. The CDR3 extends over 13 amino acids. DNA for the CDR3: TGTGCCAGCAGCCAAGTCCGGGGAGAAAAACTGTTTTTT. It specifies CASSQVRGEKLFF.

The rearrangement joins TRBV6-6 to TRBJ1-4, with D unclear. V was clipped by 0 bases and J by 5 bases, with 7 bases between them. Germline V gene sequence: CDR1 MNHNY, CDR2 SVGAGI (reference sequence). The CDR3 is 14 residues long. The CDR3 coding sequence is TGTGCCAGCAGTTACTCGACTCAAAATGAAAAACTGTTTTTT. It is translated as CASSYSTQNEKLFF.

CDR3 nucleotides: TGTGCCAGCAGCTTTTCAGGGGAACGGTATCAGCCCCAGCATTTT. Translating it yields CASSFSGERYQPQHF. The chain carries TRBV5-8 and TRBJ1-5, with D possibly TRBD1 on 6 matching bases. Germline V gives CDR1 SGHTS, CDR2 YDEGEE. The CDR3 loop spans 15 amino acids. V was shortened by 2 bases and J by 5 bases, with 14 bases between the two germline ends.

The chain has TRBV15 and TRBJ1-2; 9 bases line up with TRBD1. CDR1 LNHNV and CDR2 YYDKDF come from the germline V gene (reference sequence). J was trimmed by 3 bases and V by 4 bases; bases with no gene match: 9. CDR3 size: 16 residues. CDR3 in amino acids: CATSKINRGQDYGYTF. The CDR3 nucleotides read TGTGCCACCAGCAAGATAAACAGGGGGCAAGACTATGGCTACACCTTC.

V and J are TRBV19 and TRBJ2-2, with 7 bases identical to TRBD2. This CDR3 region has 15 residues. CDR1 and CDR2 (germline): LNHDA, SQIVND (reference sequence). The trim removed 5 bases at V and 7 bases at J, leaving 10 bases unmatched. The CDR3 DNA reads as TGTGCCAGTAGTCCGGGAGGAAGTATATACGGGGAGCTGTTTTTT. It codes for CASSPGGSIYGELFF.

This clone was seen only a few times. The chain has TRBV27 and TRBJ1-2, with 7 bases fitting TRBD1. The V gene's germline CDR1 is MNHEY and CDR2 SMNVEV (reference sequence). The trim removed 3 bases at V and 7 bases at J, leaving 8 bases unmatched. This CDR3 is 14 amino acids long. CDR3 protein: CASSFKGGKTGYTF. The CDR3 region has the DNA TGTGCCAGCAGTTTTAAAGGGGGCAAAACTGGCTACACCTTC.

The chain recombines TRBV12-3 or TRBV12-4 with TRBJ1-2; D may be TRBD1 (6 bases). Trimming cost V 4 bases and J 1 base, with 7 bases left between them. CDR3 length equals 13 residues. The CDR3 DNA sequence: TGTGCCAGCAGTTCGGACAGTAACTATGGCTACACCTTC. Its translation is CASSSDSNYGYTF.